This is a list of T cell receptor beta chains from one sample in a study of T-cell reconstitution after alpha-beta-depleted transplantation in children. TCRdb fed the PCR reads into MiXCR, producing one record per CDR3 protein. Seen here are about 610,000 distinct CDR3 sequences, roughly 30% observed once, and the top ten hold about 35%. The material sequenced was PBMCs, taken before TCRalphabeta/CD19-depleted stem cell transplant. The receptors were gathered from a boy younger than two with Wiskott-Aldrich syndrome, due to receive a stem cell transplant. The CDR3 runs from the conserved cysteine through the conserved F or W. Fields, in order: V gene, J gene, D gene, CDR3 protein. A D gene is named only where the DNA matches it firmly.

v_gene: TRBV28; j_gene: TRBJ2-3; d_gene: TRBD1; CDR3aa: CASRGQGSTQYF
v_gene: TRBV20-1; j_gene: TRBJ2-1; d_gene: TRBD2; CDR3aa: CSARDWRPSGITTSYNEQFF
v_gene: TRBV5-1; j_gene: TRBJ2-7; d_gene: TRBD1; CDR3aa: CASSLEMARDRTAVQYF
v_gene: TRBV20-1; j_gene: TRBJ2-6; d_gene: NA; CDR3aa: CSAPILAGDSPGANVLTF
v_gene: TRBV20-1; j_gene: TRBJ1-3; d_gene: NA; CDR3aa: CSARRPAGNTIYF
v_gene: TRBV20-1; j_gene: TRBJ2-3; d_gene: TRBD2; CDR3aa: CSAPASGEDTQYF
v_gene: TRBV5-1; j_gene: TRBJ2-5; d_gene: TRBD2; CDR3aa: CASTSGTSGRGVETQYF
v_gene: TRBV5-1; j_gene: TRBJ2-7; d_gene: NA; CDR3aa: CASSYSGSHEQYF
v_gene: TRBV5-1; j_gene: TRBJ2-3; d_gene: NA; CDR3aa: CASSYRQTITDTQYF
v_gene: TRBV6-1; j_gene: TRBJ2-1; d_gene: NA; CDR3aa: CASSEGSQNEQFF
v_gene: TRBV5-1; j_gene: TRBJ2-5; d_gene: NA; CDR3aa: CASSSNQETQYF
v_gene: TRBV7-2; j_gene: TRBJ2-5; d_gene: TRBD2; CDR3aa: CASNSGTSGFQETQYF
v_gene: TRBV5-1; j_gene: TRBJ2-5; d_gene: TRBD2; CDR3aa: CASSLPGLILETQYF
v_gene: TRBV7-9; j_gene: TRBJ2-3; d_gene: NA; CDR3aa: CASSLGGLPRDTQYF
v_gene: TRBV9; j_gene: TRBJ2-7; d_gene: NA; CDR3aa: CASSVDEQYF
v_gene: TRBV9; j_gene: TRBJ2-1; d_gene: TRBD2; CDR3aa: CASSAGLAGGPRNEQFF
v_gene: TRBV12-3/TRBV12-4; j_gene: TRBJ2-2; d_gene: NA; CDR3aa: CASSFGSGSDTGELFF
v_gene: TRBV28; j_gene: TRBJ2-5; d_gene: NA; CDR3aa: CASSLVTELLQETQYF
v_gene: TRBV29-1; j_gene: TRBJ1-4; d_gene: NA; CDR3aa: CSVHSATNEKLFF
v_gene: TRBV12-3/TRBV12-4; j_gene: TRBJ2-2; d_gene: TRBD2; CDR3aa: CASSTWGLAGGNTGELFF
v_gene: TRBV19; j_gene: TRBJ2-6; d_gene: NA; CDR3aa: CASSTTGAGANVLTF
v_gene: TRBV18; j_gene: TRBJ2-5; d_gene: TRBD1; CDR3aa: CASSPGQGYQETQYF
v_gene: TRBV20-1; j_gene: TRBJ1-4; d_gene: NA; CDR3aa: CSAHSGKGEKLFF
v_gene: TRBV3-1; j_gene: TRBJ2-1; d_gene: TRBD1; CDR3aa: CASSQGDRPYNEQFF
v_gene: TRBV6-2/TRBV6-3; j_gene: TRBJ2-3; d_gene: NA; CDR3aa: CASSWRLGPDTQYF
v_gene: TRBV28; j_gene: TRBJ2-1; d_gene: NA; CDR3aa: CASAGGKNEQFF
v_gene: TRBV10-3; j_gene: TRBJ1-5; d_gene: TRBD1; CDR3aa: CAISGTGGHNQPQHF
v_gene: TRBV7-9; j_gene: TRBJ1-1; d_gene: NA; CDR3aa: CASSSPRMNTEAFF
v_gene: TRBV27; j_gene: TRBJ1-1; d_gene: NA; CDR3aa: CASSPPLGARTEAFF
v_gene: TRBV7-8; j_gene: TRBJ2-3; d_gene: NA; CDR3aa: CAILDSRTDTQYF
v_gene: TRBV2; j_gene: TRBJ2-5; d_gene: TRBD2; CDR3aa: CASSVRGSETQYF
v_gene: TRBV5-1; j_gene: TRBJ1-1; d_gene: TRBD1; CDR3aa: CASSGGTDEAFF
v_gene: TRBV18; j_gene: TRBJ2-3; d_gene: NA; CDR3aa: CASSPRAPGGMGSTDTQYF
v_gene: TRBV7-3; j_gene: TRBJ2-7; d_gene: NA; CDR3aa: CASSFIDSLQQYF
v_gene: TRBV20-1; j_gene: TRBJ2-2; d_gene: TRBD2; CDR3aa: CSAGGRSNTGELFF
v_gene: TRBV5-1; j_gene: TRBJ2-3; d_gene: NA; CDR3aa: CASSSESADTQYF
v_gene: TRBV30; j_gene: TRBJ1-1; d_gene: NA; CDR3aa: CASIYTEAFF
v_gene: TRBV18; j_gene: TRBJ2-7; d_gene: NA; CDR3aa: CASSPGQEAYEQYF
v_gene: TRBV7-2; j_gene: TRBJ1-5; d_gene: NA; CDR3aa: CATAVASNQPQHF
v_gene: TRBV4-2; j_gene: TRBJ2-4; d_gene: NA; CDR3aa: CASSTRRRDFGDIQYF
v_gene: TRBV24-1; j_gene: TRBJ2-4; d_gene: NA; CDR3aa: CATSDKGRVIAKNIQYF
v_gene: TRBV20-1; j_gene: TRBJ1-5; d_gene: TRBD1; CDR3aa: CTTGTGNQPQHF
v_gene: TRBV27; j_gene: TRBJ2-2; d_gene: NA; CDR3aa: CASSLPSYGELFF
v_gene: TRBV5-6; j_gene: TRBJ2-7; d_gene: NA; CDR3aa: CASSFDSYEQYF
v_gene: TRBV27; j_gene: TRBJ1-1; d_gene: NA; CDR3aa: CASSFVDDTEAFF
v_gene: TRBV20-1; j_gene: TRBJ2-7; d_gene: NA; CDR3aa: CSARDPLTYEQYF
v_gene: TRBV5-1; j_gene: TRBJ2-1; d_gene: NA; CDR3aa: CASSFLAPNEQFF
v_gene: TRBV6-5; j_gene: TRBJ2-7; d_gene: NA; CDR3aa: CASSYSTTTVSYEQYF
v_gene: TRBV5-1; j_gene: TRBJ1-5; d_gene: TRBD1; CDR3aa: CASSLGQGDNSNQPQHF
v_gene: TRBV15; j_gene: TRBJ2-5; d_gene: NA; CDR3aa: CATSRSIQRQETQYF
v_gene: TRBV27; j_gene: TRBJ1-2; d_gene: NA; CDR3aa: CASSPAGARGYTF
v_gene: TRBV20-1; j_gene: TRBJ2-3; d_gene: NA; CDR3aa: CSACITSTDTQYF
v_gene: TRBV2; j_gene: TRBJ1-5; d_gene: NA; CDR3aa: CASRNEGVGRDQPQHF
v_gene: TRBV5-1; j_gene: TRBJ1-6; d_gene: NA; CDR3aa: CASSPRGGVGSYNSPLHF